This T cell receptor (beta chain) was retrieved from a study of CD8 T cells in ankylosing spondylitis. The V gene's germline CDR1 is DFQATT and CDR2 SNEGSKA (reference sequence). The CDR3 has 12 amino acids. J was trimmed by 2 bases and V by 8 bases; bases with no gene match: 1. This clonotype was seen a few times. Its antigen is unidentified. Each CDR3 protein is one row after TCRdb ran MiXCR on the 5' RACE reads. The sample has fewer than 250,000 distinct CDR3 sequences; approximately 30% are singletons. General study results and limits: A motif in TCR beta, a set of 8 or 9 highly homologous variants, appeared characteristic of ankylosing spondylitis blood.

The chain combines TRBV20-1 with TRBJ2-1; the match to TRBD2 covers 9 bases. Sequencing was carried out using blood, either unsorted or a sorted T cell fraction (not recorded which). This receptor was obtained from a male donor with ankylosing spondylitis or in good health (not recorded which). The CDR3 protein is CSQRGAYNEQFF. The CDR3 DNA sequence: TGCAGTCAGCGGGGGGCCTACAATGAGCAGTTCTTC.